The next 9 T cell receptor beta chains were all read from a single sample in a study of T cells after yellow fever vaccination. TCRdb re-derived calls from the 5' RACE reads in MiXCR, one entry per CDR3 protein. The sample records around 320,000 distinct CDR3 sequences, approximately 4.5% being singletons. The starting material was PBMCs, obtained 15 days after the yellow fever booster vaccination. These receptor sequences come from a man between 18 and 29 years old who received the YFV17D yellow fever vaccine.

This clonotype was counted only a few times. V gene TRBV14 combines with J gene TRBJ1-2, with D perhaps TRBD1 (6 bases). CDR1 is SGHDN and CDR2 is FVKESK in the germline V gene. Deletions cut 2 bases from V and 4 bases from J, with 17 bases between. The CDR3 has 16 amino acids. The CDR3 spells CASSQSKKQGFYGYTF. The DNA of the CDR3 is TGTGCCAGCAGCCAAAGCAAGAAACAGGGCTTCTATGGCTACACCTTC.

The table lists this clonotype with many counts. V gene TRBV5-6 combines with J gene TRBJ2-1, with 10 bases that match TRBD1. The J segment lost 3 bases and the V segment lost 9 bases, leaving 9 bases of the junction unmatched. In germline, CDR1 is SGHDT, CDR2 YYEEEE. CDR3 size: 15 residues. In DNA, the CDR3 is TGTGCCACCAAACCCGGGACAGGGGTCTACAATGAGCAGTTCTTC. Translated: CATKPGTGVYNEQFF.

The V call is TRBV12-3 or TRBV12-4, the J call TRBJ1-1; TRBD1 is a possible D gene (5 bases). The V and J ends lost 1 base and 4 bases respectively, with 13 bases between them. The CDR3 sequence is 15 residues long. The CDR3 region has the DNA TGTGCCAGCAGTTTAGGGCAGGGCGGTAGCACTGAAGCTTTCTTT. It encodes CASSLGQGGSTEAFF.

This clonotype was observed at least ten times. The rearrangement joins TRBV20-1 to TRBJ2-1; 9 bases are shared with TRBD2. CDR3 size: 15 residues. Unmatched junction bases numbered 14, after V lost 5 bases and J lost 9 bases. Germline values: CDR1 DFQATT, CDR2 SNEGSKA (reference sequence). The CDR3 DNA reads TGCAGTGCTCGACCTCTAGCGGGGTCCTGGGGTGAGCAGTTCTTC. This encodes CSARPLAGSWGEQFF.

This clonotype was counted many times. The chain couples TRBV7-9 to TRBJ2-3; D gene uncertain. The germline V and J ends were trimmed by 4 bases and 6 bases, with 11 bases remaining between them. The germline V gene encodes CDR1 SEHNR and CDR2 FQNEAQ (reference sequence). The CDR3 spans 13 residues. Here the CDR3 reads CASSYSLADTQYF. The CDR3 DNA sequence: TGTGCCAGCAGCTATAGTCTCGCGGATACGCAGTATTTT.

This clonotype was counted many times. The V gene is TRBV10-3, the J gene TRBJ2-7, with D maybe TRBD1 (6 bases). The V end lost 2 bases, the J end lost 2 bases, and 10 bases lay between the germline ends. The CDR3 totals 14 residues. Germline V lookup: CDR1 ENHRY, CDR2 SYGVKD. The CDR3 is CAISEGDTAYEQYF. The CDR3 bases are TGTGCCATCAGTGAGGGGGACACTGCCTACGAGCAGTACTTC.

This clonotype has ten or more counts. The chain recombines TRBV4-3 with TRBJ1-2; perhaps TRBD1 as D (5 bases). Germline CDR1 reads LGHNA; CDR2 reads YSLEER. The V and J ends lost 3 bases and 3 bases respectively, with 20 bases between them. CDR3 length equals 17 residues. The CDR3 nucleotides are TGCGCCAGCAGCCAGAAAATCCGCAGGGAAGTTGACTATGGCTACACCTTC. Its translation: CASSQKIRREVDYGYTF.

Written as DNA, the CDR3 is TGTGCCAGCAGCACACGAGGCTCACTGAGCTCCTACAATGAGCAGTTCTTC. Translated, it gives CASSTRGSLSSYNEQFF. The J gene is TRBJ2-1, the V gene TRBV9, with D unresolved. V gave up 4 bases and J gave up 0 bases, with 17 bases separating them. The V gene's germline CDR1 is SGDLS and CDR2 YYNGEE. This CDR3 has 17 amino acids.

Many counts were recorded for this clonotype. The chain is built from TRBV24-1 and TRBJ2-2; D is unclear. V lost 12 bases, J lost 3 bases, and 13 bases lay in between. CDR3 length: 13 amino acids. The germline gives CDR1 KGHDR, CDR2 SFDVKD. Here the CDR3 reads CAVRETYTGELFF. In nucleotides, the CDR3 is TGTGCCGTAAGAGAAACTTACACCGGGGAGCTGTTTTTT.